Listed here are 19 T cell receptor beta chains from one sample, sequenced in a study of blood T cell repertoires in COVID-19. The repertoire was sequenced with immunoSEQ multiplex PCR; TCRdb's copy has only in-frame clones and lacks some. Among over 150,000 clones listed, about 88% were seen once. Source material: peripheral blood. The source of these receptors is an elderly woman with COVID-19, enrolled during active disease.

The rearrangement links TRBV18 to TRBJ1-5; D remains ambiguous. Germline V gene lookup returns CDR1 KGHSH and CDR2 LQKENI. This CDR3 region has 13 residues. Between the trimmed V and J ends, which lost 3 bases and 0 bases, there was a span of 3 bases. The CDR3 reads CASSPSSNQPQHF. CDR3 in DNA: TGTGCCAGCTCACCGAGTAGCAATCAGCCCCAGCATTTT.

CDR3 loop: CASRDRVAREQYF. The CDR3 DNA is TGTGCCAGTCGTGACAGGGTGGCTAGGGAGCAGTACTTC. This chain connects TRBV6-6 to TRBJ2-7; 7 bases line up with TRBD1. The germline V gene has CDR1 MNHNY and CDR2 SVGAGI (reference sequence). The CDR3 runs 13 residues. The V gene end was trimmed by 9 bases and the J gene end by 7 bases; junction bases not matched to a gene: 12.

Here the CDR3 reads CASRGGIADTQYF. CDR3 nucleotide sequence: TGCGCCAGCAGGGGCGGGATTGCAGATACGCAGTATTTT. The chain uses TRBV10-2 and TRBJ2-3; D might be TRBD2 (6 bases). The CDR3 covers 13 residues. Between the trimmed V and J ends, which lost 6 bases and 4 bases, there was a span of 11 bases. Germline CDR1 and CDR2: WSHSY and SAAADI.

CDR3 bases: TGTGCCAGCAGCCGCGTTAGGGGTGAGACCGGGGAGCTGTTTTTT. Its translation: CASSRVRGETGELFF. The J gene is TRBJ2-2, the V gene TRBV2, with D possibly matching TRBD1 (5 bases). Germline CDR1 reads SNHLY; CDR2 reads FYNNEI. The V and J ends lost 6 bases and 5 bases respectively, with 16 bases between them. The CDR3 loop spans 15 amino acids.

The V gene is TRBV18, the J gene TRBJ2-7; TRBD1 aligns across 8 bases. The germline gives CDR1 KGHSH, CDR2 LQKENI. Germline trimming cut 3 bases from V and 7 bases from J; bases unmatched to any gene: 5. The CDR3 has 13 amino acids. CDR3 in DNA: TGTGCCAGCTCACCTGGACAGGGTGGAGAGCAGTACTTC. Translation: CASSPGQGGEQYF.

The chain combines TRBV28 with TRBJ2-7, with 9 positions matching TRBD2. V was clipped by 10 bases and J by 7 bases; unmatched bases: 20. Germline loops: CDR1 MDHEN, CDR2 SYDVKM. This CDR3 is 16 amino acids long. The CDR3: CATQRPASGTAVEQYF. Here the CDR3 DNA reads TGTGCCACCCAACGGCCTGCTAGCGGGACAGCAGTAGAGCAGTACTTC.

The chain joins TRBV20-1 to TRBJ2-7; possibly TRBD2 for D (5 bases). The CDR3 extends over 11 amino acids. With 7 bases removed from V and 6 bases from J, the gap between germline ends came to 13 bases. Germline CDR1 is DFQATT and CDR2 is SNEGSKA (reference sequence). Here the CDR3 DNA reads TGCAGTGTGATGAGGGTTGGCGAGCAGTACTTC. Protein: CSVMRVGEQYF.

V is TRBV2 and J is TRBJ2-3, with TRBD2 identical over 7 bases. The CDR3 spans 14 residues. Trimming took 5 bases from V and 2 from J; bases not matched to a gene: 4. Per germline, CDR1 SNHLY and CDR2 FYNNEI. The CDR3 region is CASSRAGNTDTQYF. CDR3 nucleotides: TGTGCCAGCAGTCGAGCGGGAAACACAGATACGCAGTATTTT.

V and J are TRBV20-1 and TRBJ2-4; 10 bases align to TRBD1. The CDR3 has 15 amino acids. Germline V gene lookup returns CDR1 DFQATT and CDR2 SNEGSKA (reference sequence). Trimming cost V 3 bases and J 6 bases; bases outside gene matches: 8. The DNA of the CDR3 is TGCAGTGCTAGTCAAGTGCGGACAGGGGGAAACATTCAGTACTTC. Protein: CSASQVRTGGNIQYF.

This chain links TRBV29-1 with TRBJ2-1; the match to TRBD2 covers 11 bases. Trimming took 5 bases from V and 12 from J; bases not matched to a gene: 9. Germline V gene sequence: CDR1 SQVTM, CDR2 ANQGSEA. The CDR3 is made up of 13 amino acids. The CDR3 spells CSVHVAGGLTQFF. The CDR3 region has the DNA TGCAGCGTTCACGTAGCGGGAGGGCTTACGCAGTTCTTC.

The rearrangement links TRBV28 to TRBJ2-7; no clear D gene. Germline CDR1 is MDHEN and CDR2 is SYDVKM. V lost 2 bases, J lost 1 base, and 15 bases lay in between. The CDR3 has 16 residues. The CDR3 protein is CASSLVAQYVSYEQYF. CDR3 nucleotides: TGTGCCAGCAGTTTAGTGGCCCAATACGTGTCCTACGAGCAGTACTTC.

The CDR3 sequence is CASSQESGGRGTDTQYF. Written as DNA, the CDR3 is TGCGCCAGCAGCCAAGAATCCGGGGGGCGAGGCACAGATACGCAGTATTTT. The V gene is TRBV4-1, the J gene TRBJ2-3; tentatively, D is TRBD2 (7 bases). CDR1 and CDR2 from the germline V gene are MGHRA and YSYEKL. V shed 0 bases and J shed 1 base, with 14 bases lying between them. The CDR3 runs 17 residues.

The CDR3 DNA reads as TGTGCCAGCTCACCAACGAGTTTCCCTCAGTCGTCCGGGACAGGGATATCTAACTATGGCTACACCTTC. It is translated as CASSPTSFPQSSGTGISNYGYTF. J is TRBJ1-2 and V is TRBV18, with TRBD1 identical over 9 bases. V gave up 2 bases and J gave up 0 bases; unmatched junction bases: 25. Germline V gene sequence: CDR1 KGHSH, CDR2 LQKENI. The CDR3 runs 23 residues.

The table lists this clone with a few counts. CDR3 sequence reads: CASPQVNQPQHF. CDR3 nucleotide sequence: TGCGCCAGCCCCCAGGTGAATCAGCCCCAGCATTTT. The chain joins TRBV5-1 to TRBJ1-5; D gene ambiguous. V was clipped by 7 bases and J by 4 bases, with 9 bases between them. The CDR3 consists of 12 residues. Germline V CDR1 and CDR2: SGHRS, YFSETQ.

This chain joins TRBV3-1 (or the pseudogene TRBV3-2) and TRBJ2-5, with D maybe TRBD1 (6 bases). V was clipped by 0 bases and J by 2 bases, with 16 bases between them. The CDR3 length is 17 residues. Germline-derived CDR1 and CDR2 are LGHDT and YNNKEL (reference sequence). CDR3 nucleotide sequence: TGTGCCAGCAGCCAAGAGGCTCCGGGACAATTACAAGAGACCCAGTACTTC. Translation: CASSQEAPGQLQETQYF.

The chain links TRBV2 to TRBJ2-5, with 7 nucleotides matching TRBD2. The germline V gene encodes CDR1 SNHLY and CDR2 FYNNEI. The J segment lost 1 base and the V segment lost 10 bases, leaving 12 bases of the junction unmatched. CDR3 length: 15 residues. The CDR3 loop is CATTLRRGSQETQYF. The CDR3 bases are TGTGCCACTACGCTGAGGCGGGGGAGCCAAGAGACCCAGTACTTC.

The CDR3 bases are TGTGCCAGTATAGGGGGAGACCAAGAGACCCAGTACTTC. Translation: CASIGGDQETQYF. The chain combines TRBV19 with TRBJ2-5; D might be TRBD1 (6 bases). Per germline, CDR1 LNHDA and CDR2 SQIVND (reference sequence). The V gene lost 7 bases and the J gene lost 0 bases, with 9 bases spanning the gap. There are 13 residues in the CDR3. The full variable domain, its missing parts supplied by reference TRBV19 and TRBJ2-5, is DGGITQSPKYLFRKEGQNVTLSCEQNLNHDAMYWYRQDPGQGLRLIYYSQIVNDFQKGDIAEGYSVSREKKESFPLTVTSAQKNPTAFYLCASIGGDQETQYFGPGTRLLVL.

Concerning this clone itself: The junction shows a germline mismatch at one end, possibly a read error. The rearrangement links TRBV6-1 to TRBJ2-7, with 10 bases lining up with TRBD1. The CDR3 has 15 amino acids. Germline CDR1 is MNHNS and CDR2 is SASEGT. The CDR3 coding sequence is TGTGCCAGCAGCGAAGGACAGGGGGGCACCTACGAGCAGTACTTC. Residues: CASSEGQGGTYEQYF.

The chain is built from TRBV28 and TRBJ1-3, with D perhaps TRBD1 (5 bases). V shed 2 bases and J shed 7 bases, with 15 bases lying between them. The CDR3 sequence is 15 residues long. The germline V gene encodes CDR1 MDHEN and CDR2 SYDVKM. The CDR3 spells CASSLNYWTSNTIYF. The CDR3, as DNA: TGTGCCAGCAGTTTAAACTATTGGACATCCAACACCATATATTTT.